This T cell receptor (beta chain) was captured in a study of T cell repertoires in cytomegalovirus infection (dated by TCRdb to the late 2010s). For context, the study as a whole: Donor HLA type was relevant to the analysis, because carriage of CMV infection together with the matching HLA type was indicated by public TCR beta signatures.

The CDR3 runs 17 residues from the cysteine to the phenylalanine. CDR3 DNA only is kept here, 51 bases in frame from base 1. V is pared back by 4 bases and J by 5 bases, with 23 bases lying between the germline termini. Via the germline V gene (reference sequence), CDR1 is SEHNR and CDR2 FQNEAQ. There are many counts of this clonotype. Its binding antigen is unknown. No per-base quality is available; no much larger clone lies one base away. Overall study outcomes, separate from this receptor: The ex vivo response was dominated by HLA-C-restricted CMV-specific TCR beta clonotypes, which also provided the single most frequent clonotype in two of eight donors. In both this cohort and an independent roughly 330-donor cohort, the cumulative frequency of public TCR beta family members distinguished carriers of CMV infection plus the relevant HLA type.

For sequencing, an Illumina HiSeq 1500 was employed. The public reads were reanalyzed by TCRdb: fastp trimming at Q25, MiXCR alignment, in-frame beta chains only. Each CDR3 protein gets just one entry, which takes the most common genes and DNA from the rows behind it. The sample profile shows 250,000 or so distinct CDR3 sequences; 15% to 20% of them were found once. About half of the sample goes to the ten largest clones. This sequence was found in a human donor in good health (CMV status not recorded). Some clones in this sample may be carry-over from other donors' samples. Input material: CD8+ T cells from PBMCs. Recombination joined TRBV7-9 with TRBJ1-2; a tentative D call is TRBD1 (6 bases match). The nucleotides read TGTGCCAGCAGCTCCGGCATCCGCAGGACAGCTACATATGGCTACACCTTC. Its coded protein is CASSSGIRRTATYGYTF.